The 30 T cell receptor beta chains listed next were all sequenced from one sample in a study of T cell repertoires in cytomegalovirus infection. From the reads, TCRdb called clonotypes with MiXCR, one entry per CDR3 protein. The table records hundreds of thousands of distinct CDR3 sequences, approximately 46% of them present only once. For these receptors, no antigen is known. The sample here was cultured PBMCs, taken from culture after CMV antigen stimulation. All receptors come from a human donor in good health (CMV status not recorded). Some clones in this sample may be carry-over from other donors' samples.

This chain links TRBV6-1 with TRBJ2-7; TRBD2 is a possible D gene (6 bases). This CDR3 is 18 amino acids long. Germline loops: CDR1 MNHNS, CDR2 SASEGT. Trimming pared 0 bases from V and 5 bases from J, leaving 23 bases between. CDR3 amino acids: CASSEAGGARALYDEQYF. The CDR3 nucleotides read TGTGCCAGCAGTGAAGCCGGCGGGGCCAGGGCCCTATATGACGAGCAGTACTTC.

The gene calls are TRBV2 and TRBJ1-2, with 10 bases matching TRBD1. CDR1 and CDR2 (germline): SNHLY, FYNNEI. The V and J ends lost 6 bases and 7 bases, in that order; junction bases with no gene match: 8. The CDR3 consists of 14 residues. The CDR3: CASRATGGAGGYTF. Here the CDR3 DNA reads TGTGCCAGCAGAGCGACAGGGGGCGCGGGTGGCTACACCTTC.

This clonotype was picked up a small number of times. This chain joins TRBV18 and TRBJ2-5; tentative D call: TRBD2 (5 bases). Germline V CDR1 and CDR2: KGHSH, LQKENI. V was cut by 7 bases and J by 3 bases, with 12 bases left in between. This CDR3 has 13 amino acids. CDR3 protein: CASLRTAEETQYF. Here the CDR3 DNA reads TGTGCCAGCTTACGGACTGCTGAAGAGACCCAGTACTTC.

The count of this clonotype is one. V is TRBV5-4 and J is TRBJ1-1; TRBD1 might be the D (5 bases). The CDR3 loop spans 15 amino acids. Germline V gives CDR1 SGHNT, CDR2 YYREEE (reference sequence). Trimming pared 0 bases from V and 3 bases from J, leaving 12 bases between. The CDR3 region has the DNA TGTGCCAGCAGCTTGGGGGGCTATGACGACACTGAAGCTTTCTTT. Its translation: CASSLGGYDDTEAFF.

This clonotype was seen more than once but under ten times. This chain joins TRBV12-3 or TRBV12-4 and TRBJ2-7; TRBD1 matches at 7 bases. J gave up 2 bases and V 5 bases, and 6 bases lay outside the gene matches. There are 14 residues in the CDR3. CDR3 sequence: CASSRTGAAYEQYF. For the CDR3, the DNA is TGTGCCAGCAGTCGGACAGGTGCAGCCTACGAGCAGTACTTC.

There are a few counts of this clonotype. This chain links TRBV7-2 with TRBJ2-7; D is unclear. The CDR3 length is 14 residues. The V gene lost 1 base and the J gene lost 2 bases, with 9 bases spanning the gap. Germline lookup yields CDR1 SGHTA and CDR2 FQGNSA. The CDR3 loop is CASSLVAEPYEQYF. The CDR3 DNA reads TGTGCCAGCAGCTTAGTGGCGGAACCCTACGAGCAGTACTTC.

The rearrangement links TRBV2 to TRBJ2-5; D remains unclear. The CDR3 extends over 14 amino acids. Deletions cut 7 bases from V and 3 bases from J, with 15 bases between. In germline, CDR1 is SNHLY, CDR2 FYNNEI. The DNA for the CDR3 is TGTGCCAGCAAGGGATTTTTTTTTAAAGAGACCCAGTACTTC. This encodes CASKGFFFKETQYF.

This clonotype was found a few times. The chain's CDR3 is CASSPGQNTDTQYF. The DNA of the CDR3 is TGTGCCAGCAGCCCAGGACAGAACACAGATACGCAGTATTTT. The chain links TRBV9 to TRBJ2-3; D perhaps matches TRBD1 (6 bases). The germline V gene encodes CDR1 SGDLS and CDR2 YYNGEE. V was shortened by 4 bases and J by 2 bases, with 11 bases between the two germline ends. CDR3 length: 14 amino acids. The variable domain in full, completed from reference TRBV9 and TRBJ2-3, reads DSGVTQTPKHLITATGQRVTLRCSPRSGDLSVYWYQQSLDQGLQFLIQYYNGEERAKGNILERFSAQQFPDLHSELNLSSLELGDSALYFCASSPGQNTDTQYFGPGTRLTVL.

The CDR3 region has the DNA TGCAGTGCTAGAGCCCTGAGGCCCTACAATGAGCAGTTCTTC. Translation: CSARALRPYNEQFF. The rearrangement uses TRBV20-1 and TRBJ2-1; D gene ambiguous. CDR3 length: 14 amino acids. The germline gives CDR1 DFQATT, CDR2 SNEGSKA (reference sequence). The V end was cut by 1 base, the J end by 2 bases, with 9 bases between.

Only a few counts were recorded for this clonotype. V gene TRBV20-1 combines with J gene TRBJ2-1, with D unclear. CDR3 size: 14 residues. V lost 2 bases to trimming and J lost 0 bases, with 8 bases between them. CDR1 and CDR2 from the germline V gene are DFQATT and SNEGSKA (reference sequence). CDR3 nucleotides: TGCAGTGCTAGAACCCTGAGCTCCTACAATGAGCAGTTCTTC. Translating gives CSARTLSSYNEQFF.

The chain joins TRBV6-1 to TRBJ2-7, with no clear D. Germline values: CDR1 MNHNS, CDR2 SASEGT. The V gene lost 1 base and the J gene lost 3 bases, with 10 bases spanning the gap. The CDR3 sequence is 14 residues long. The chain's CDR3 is CASSEGLRYYEQYF. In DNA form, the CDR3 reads TGTGCCAGCAGTGAAGGACTCCGATACTACGAGCAGTACTTC.

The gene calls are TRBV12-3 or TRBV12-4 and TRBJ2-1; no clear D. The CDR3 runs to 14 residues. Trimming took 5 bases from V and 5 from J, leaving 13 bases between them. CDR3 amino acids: CASSPLIYHNEQFF. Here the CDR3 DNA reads TGTGCCAGCAGTCCATTGATCTACCACAATGAGCAGTTCTTC.

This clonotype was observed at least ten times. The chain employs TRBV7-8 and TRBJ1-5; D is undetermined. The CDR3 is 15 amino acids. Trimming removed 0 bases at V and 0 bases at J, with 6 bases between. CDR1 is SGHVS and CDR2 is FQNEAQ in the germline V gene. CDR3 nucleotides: TGTGCCAGCAGCTTAGCAGGGTATAGCAATCAGCCCCAGCATTTT. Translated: CASSLAGYSNQPQHF.

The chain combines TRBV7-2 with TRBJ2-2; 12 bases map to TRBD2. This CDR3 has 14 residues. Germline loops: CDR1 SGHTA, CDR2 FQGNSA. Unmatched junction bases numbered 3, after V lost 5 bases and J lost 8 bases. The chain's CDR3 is CASSRLAGDGELFF. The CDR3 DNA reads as TGTGCCAGCAGCCGACTAGCGGGAGATGGGGAGCTGTTTTTT.

CDR3 in amino acids: CASSNSGTGEETQYF. The CDR3 region has the DNA TGTGCCAGCAGCAATTCCGGGACCGGAGAAGAGACCCAGTACTTC. The chain combines TRBV7-2 with TRBJ2-5, with D perhaps assigned TRBD1 or TRBD2 (5 bases each). The CDR3 has 15 residues. The germline V gene encodes CDR1 SGHTA and CDR2 FQGNSA. V lost 5 bases and J lost 3, with 16 bases in between.

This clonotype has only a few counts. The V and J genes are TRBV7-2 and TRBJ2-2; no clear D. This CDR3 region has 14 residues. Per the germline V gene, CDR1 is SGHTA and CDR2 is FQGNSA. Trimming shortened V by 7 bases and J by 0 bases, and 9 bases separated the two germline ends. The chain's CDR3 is CASKVTPNTGELFF. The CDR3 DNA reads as TGTGCCAGCAAGGTGACACCGAACACCGGGGAGCTGTTTTTT.

The CDR3 nucleotides are TGTGCCATCAGTAGTCGGGACAGCTCCTACGAGCAGTACTTC. It translates to CAISSRDSSYEQYF. The chain combines TRBV10-3 with TRBJ2-7; 7 positions match TRBD1. CDR1 ENHRY and CDR2 SYGVKD come from the germline V gene. The CDR3 runs 14 residues. Trimming took 5 bases from V and 0 from J; bases not matched to a gene: 4.

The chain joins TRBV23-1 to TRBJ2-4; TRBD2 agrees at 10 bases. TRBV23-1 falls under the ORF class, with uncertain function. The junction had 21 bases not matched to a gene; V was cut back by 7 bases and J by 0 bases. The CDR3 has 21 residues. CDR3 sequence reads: CASTPPQILAGMGEAKNIQYF. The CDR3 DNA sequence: TGCGCCAGCACTCCACCCCAAATACTAGCGGGAATGGGGGAAGCCAAAAACATTCAGTACTTC.

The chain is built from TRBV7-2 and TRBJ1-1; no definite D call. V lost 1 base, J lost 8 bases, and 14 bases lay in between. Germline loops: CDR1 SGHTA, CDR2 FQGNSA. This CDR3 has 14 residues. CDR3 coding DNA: TGTGCCAGCAGCTTAGAGGGTGCGGAGGCAGAAGCTTTCTTT. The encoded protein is CASSLEGAEAEAFF.

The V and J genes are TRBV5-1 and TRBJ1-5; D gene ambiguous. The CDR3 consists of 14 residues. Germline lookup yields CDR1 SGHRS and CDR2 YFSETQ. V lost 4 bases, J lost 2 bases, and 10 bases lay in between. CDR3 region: CASSTDGGNQPQHF. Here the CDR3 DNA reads TGCGCCAGCAGCACGGACGGTGGCAATCAGCCCCAGCATTTT.

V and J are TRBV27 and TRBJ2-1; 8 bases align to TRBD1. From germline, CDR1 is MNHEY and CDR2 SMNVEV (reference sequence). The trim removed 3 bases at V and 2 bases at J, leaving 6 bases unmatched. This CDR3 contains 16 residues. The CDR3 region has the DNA TGTGCCAGCAGTTTCATTCAGGGGGCGGCCTACAATGAGCAGTTCTTC. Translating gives CASSFIQGAAYNEQFF.

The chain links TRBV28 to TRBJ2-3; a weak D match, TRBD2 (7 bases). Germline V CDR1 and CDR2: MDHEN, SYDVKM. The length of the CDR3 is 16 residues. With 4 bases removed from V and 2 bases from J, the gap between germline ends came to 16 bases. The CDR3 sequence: CASSSLQGGTTDTQYF. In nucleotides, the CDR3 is TGTGCCAGCAGTTCCTTACAGGGAGGGACCACAGATACGCAGTATTTT.

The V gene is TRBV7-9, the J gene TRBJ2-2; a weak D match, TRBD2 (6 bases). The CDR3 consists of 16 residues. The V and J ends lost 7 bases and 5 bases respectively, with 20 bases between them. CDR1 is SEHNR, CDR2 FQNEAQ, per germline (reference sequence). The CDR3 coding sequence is TGTGCCAGCAACATAGCGGCGGGACTCGAGACCGGGGAGCTGTTTTTT. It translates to CASNIAAGLETGELFF.

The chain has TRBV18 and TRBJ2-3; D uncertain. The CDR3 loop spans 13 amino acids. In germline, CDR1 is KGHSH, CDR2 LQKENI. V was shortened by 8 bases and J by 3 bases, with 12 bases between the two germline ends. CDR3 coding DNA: TGTGCCAGCAACACCGCAAGTACAGATACGCAGTATTTT. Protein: CASNTASTDTQYF.

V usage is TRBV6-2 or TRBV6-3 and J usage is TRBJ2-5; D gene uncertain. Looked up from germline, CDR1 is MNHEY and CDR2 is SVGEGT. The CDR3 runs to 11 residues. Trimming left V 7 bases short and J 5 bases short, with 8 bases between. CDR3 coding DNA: TGTGCCAGCAAGAAGTGGGAGACCCAGTACTTC. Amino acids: CASKKWETQYF.

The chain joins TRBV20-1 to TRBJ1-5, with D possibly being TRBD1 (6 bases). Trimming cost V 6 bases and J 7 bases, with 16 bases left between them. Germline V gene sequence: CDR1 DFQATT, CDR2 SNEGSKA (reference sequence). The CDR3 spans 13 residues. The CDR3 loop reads CSARRGGGQPQHF. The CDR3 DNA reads TGCAGTGCCCGAAGAGGGGGTGGCCAGCCCCAGCATTTT.

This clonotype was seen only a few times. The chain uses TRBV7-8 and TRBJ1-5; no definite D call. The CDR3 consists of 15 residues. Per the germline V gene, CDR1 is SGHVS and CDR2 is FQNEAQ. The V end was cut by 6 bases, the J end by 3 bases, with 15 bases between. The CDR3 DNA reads TGTGCCAGCAGTCTACTGAGGTTCAACAATCAGCCCCAGCATTTT. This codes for CASSLLRFNNQPQHF.

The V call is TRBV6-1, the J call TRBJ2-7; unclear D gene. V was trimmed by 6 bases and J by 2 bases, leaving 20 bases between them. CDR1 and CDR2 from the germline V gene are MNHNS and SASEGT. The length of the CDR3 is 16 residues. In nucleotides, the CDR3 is TGTGCCAGCAGGTCCAGAACAGCTACCTATCCCTACGAGCAGTACTTC. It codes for CASRSRTATYPYEQYF.

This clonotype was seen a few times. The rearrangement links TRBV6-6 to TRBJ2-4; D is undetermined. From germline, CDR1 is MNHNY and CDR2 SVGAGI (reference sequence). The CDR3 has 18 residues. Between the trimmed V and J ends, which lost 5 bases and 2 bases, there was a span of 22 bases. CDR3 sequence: CASSRRGGFTGTKNIQYF. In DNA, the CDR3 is TGTGCCAGCAGTCGGCGCGGTGGTTTCACGGGCACCAAAAACATTCAGTACTTC.

Here the CDR3 DNA reads TGTGCCAGCACCTCTCGGGCATCGGGGCAGTGGGTCGATGCTTTCTTT. Protein product: CASTSRASGQWVDAFF. The chain recombines TRBV6-6 with TRBJ1-1; a possible D gene is TRBD1 (5 bases). Germline CDR1 reads MNHNY; CDR2 reads SVGAGI (reference sequence). The CDR3 contains 16 residues. Between the trimmed V and J ends, which lost 7 bases and 11 bases, there was a span of 29 bases.